This T cell receptor (beta chain) was profiled in a study of OX40 agonist ivuxolimab in advanced cancers. General notes on the study: Ivuxolimab was an agonistic, fully human IgG2 monoclonal antibody directed against OX40 (CD134), a costimulatory receptor. Intravenous ivuxolimab was administered to patients every 2 weeks at six dose levels: 0.01, 0.1, 0.3, 1.5, 3 and 10 mg/kg. Among the roughly 54 dose-escalation patients, approximately 20 had hepatocellular carcinoma, 15 or so melanoma, 9 renal cell carcinoma and 9 head and neck cancer. The dose-escalation cohort was about 83% male with a mean age of around 62 years, ranging from roughly 20 to 85. Prior anti-PD-1, anti-PD-L1 or anti-CTLA-4 therapy was permitted, and approximately 41% of dose-escalation patients had received checkpoint inhibitors. Three dose-escalation patients achieved partial responses, one with hepatocellular carcinoma and two with cutaneous melanoma. Peripheral TCRbeta sequencing aimed to test whether ivuxolimab altered TCR sequence diversity and caused clonal T-cell expansion. The paper covers the monotherapy dose-escalation part of the phase I ivuxolimab trial, which included N ≈ 50 patients.

The paper as a whole reports these results and caveats: At doses of 0.1 to 3.0 mg/kg, clonal expansion of both CD4+ and CD8+ T cells in blood was seen between baseline and week 6. The antigen specificity of the clonally expanded peripheral T cells was not determined. Low levels of normalized T-cell clonal expansion were also shown by some nonresponding patients. In partial responders in the 0.1-3.0 mg/kg groups, normalized peripheral clonal expansion was found to be among the lowest, especially among CD8+ T cells. After ivuxolimab, CD8+ T cells had more expanded clones than CD4+ T cells on average.

Patients with autoimmune disease history or receiving systemic immunosuppression were excluded from the trial. Peripheral blood for TCR sequencing was drawn from every dose cohort at baseline, at cycle 4 day 1 and at cycle 7 day 1. Samples came from an open-label, multicenter, first-in-human phase I dose-escalation trial of ivuxolimab. Adults with locally advanced or metastatic melanoma, renal cell carcinoma, hepatocellular carcinoma or head and neck squamous cell carcinoma were enrolled in the trial. Before TCR sequencing, CD4+ T cells and CD8+ T cells were sorted from peripheral blood as separate populations. Genomic DNA was extracted from sorted cells for sequencing of the TCRbeta CDR3 region. TCRbeta CDR3 regions were sequenced using the immunoSEQ Assay. Held by TCRdb, this immuneACCESS table contains in-frame sequences only and omits some clones. Under half of the omission traces to an unresolved V gene where checked; the cause of the rest is unknown. In this sample the table shows around 70,000 clones, 85% to 90% of which occur a single time. The top ten hold roughly 0.98% of the sample.

Regarding this clone: What antigen it recognizes has not been identified. The record has no base qualities; no much larger clone is one base away.

The TCR was taken from an adult with an advanced solid tumor such as melanoma, head and neck, liver or kidney cancer. The source material was CD4+ or CD8+ T cells sorted from blood, sampled in a trial of the OX40 agonist ivuxolimab.

The CDR3 here reads CASSFRLAGVETQYF. Read as DNA, the sequence is TGTGCCAGCAGCTTTCGACTAGCGGGAGTAGAGACCCAGTACTTC. The chain is encoded by TRBV7-3 joined to TRBJ2-5; 12 bases in the junction line up with TRBD2. V lost 3 bases and J lost 4 bases, and the count of bases not matched to a germline gene is 3. CDR1 and CDR2 are read off the germline V gene as SGHTA and FQGTGA. The CDR3, from cysteine to phenylalanine, totals 15 residues. The CDR3 DNA has 45 bases and is translated from base 1. This CDR3, with the reference TRBV7-3 and TRBJ2-5 proteins standing in past its ends, gives the full variable domain GAGVSQTPSNKVTEKGKYVELRCDPISGHTALYWYRQSLGQGPEFLIYFQGTGAADDSGLPNDRFFAVRPEGSVSTLKIQRTERGDSAVYLCASSFRLAGVETQYFGPGTRLLVL.